This T cell receptor (beta chain) is drawn from a study of T cell clusters in autoimmune cytopenias. TRB amplification used approximately 250 ng of peripheral blood genomic DNA. TRB rearrangements were amplified by touch-down multiplex PCR with mixed TRB-A/B primers. TCRdb reprocessed the multiplex PCR reads, keeping one entry per CDR3 protein, no DNA. This table lists 10,000 to 15,000 distinct CDR3 sequences. The CDR3 consists of 15 residues. The sample was also reused in another study, on T cell repertoires in aging, cancer and after chemotherapy. That paper states: These repertoire data do not allow conclusions about immunological memory after chemotherapy.

The chain combines TRBV12-3 or TRBV12-4 with TRBJ1-4; the TRBD1 assignment by TCRdb is unverifiable without DNA. The sequence was collected from a human donor in good health. Sequenced material: peripheral blood. The CDR3 loop is CASSLERGRFEKLFF.